This T cell receptor (beta chain) was obtained from a study of identical twins. Template switching, a step in the protocol, added a universal primer site, and cDNA carried unique molecular identifiers. TCRdb itself ran the 5' RACE reads through MiXCR, one entry per CDR3 protein. The sample holds 150,000 or so distinct CDR3 sequences, around 3.4% seen once. Study conclusions and caveats: Twins' surplus sharing was weaker for beta out-of-frame sequences.

This clonotype was counted many times. Its antigen is not known. Germline CDR1 is MNHNS and CDR2 is SASEGT. The V gene end was trimmed by 6 bases and the J gene end by 9 bases; junction bases not matched to a gene: 10. The CDR3 totals 15 residues. Healthy Caucasians provided all donations. This chain joins TRBV6-1 and TRBJ2-1, with 11 bases matching TRBD2. The clonotype originates from a man in his late teens or twenties in good health. Specimen: memory T cells sorted from blood. The CDR3, as DNA: TGTGCCAGCAGCCAACTAGCGGGAGTGCTTGGTGAGCAGTTCTTC. Its translation: CASSQLAGVLGEQFF.